This paragraph reports one T cell receptor beta chain. This sample is drawn from a study of blood T cell repertoires in COVID-19. Here immunoSEQ multiplex PCR was the method, and the copy in TCRdb shows in-frame clones only, minus some. The sample comprises about 170,000 clones, around 86% of which are singletons, and roughly 3% rests with the top ten. The germline V gene has CDR1 SGHDN and CDR2 FVKESK. V lost 6 bases, J lost 8 bases, and 6 bases stayed unmatched. The CDR3 is 12 amino acids. This clonotype originated in a man between 65 and 85 years old with acute or convalescent COVID-19. Source material: peripheral blood. The chain is built from TRBV14 and TRBJ1-2, with 7 bases fitting TRBD1. The CDR3: CASSHDRAGYTF. DNA of the CDR3: TGTGCCAGCAGTCATGACAGGGCGGGCTACACCTTC.